The entry below describes one TCR beta chain. Its antigen is currently unknown. Trimming pared 3 bases from V and 4 bases from J, leaving 20 bases between. CDR1 and CDR2 (germline): SGHTA, FQGTGA. This CDR3 spans 17 amino acids. H&E slides confirmed each diagnosis, reviewed by two pathologists independently. The data were obtained in a study of immune evolution from preneoplasia to lung adenocarcinoma. Only in-frame clones appear in the TCRdb table, and some are missing; sequencing was by immunoSEQ multiplex PCR. The table records several thousand clones, approximately 79% of them present only once. Study results and caveats: Normal lung had the highest top T cell clone frequencies. Later-stage lesions appeared to have more T cells, more diversity, less clonality. T cell clonality was higher in KRAS-mutant than EGFR-mutant or wild-type nodules.

Sequencing used FFPE minimally invasive lung adenocarcinoma tissue. The chain employs TRBV7-3 and TRBJ2-3; D is possibly TRBD1 or TRBD2 (5 bases each). This clonotype was sampled from a person between 50 and 69 years old with lung adenocarcinoma. DNA of the CDR3: TGTGCCAGCAGCTTTGGTGTCGGGGCAGTTGGCGCAGATACGCAGTATTTT. Residues: CASSFGVGAVGADTQYF.